This note documents a single T cell receptor (beta chain) sequence. These data are taken from a study of PD-1 blockade in classical Hodgkin lymphoma. Trimming removed 6 bases from V and 4 bases from J, with 15 bases in between. CDR1 LNHDA and CDR2 SQIVND come from the germline V gene (reference sequence). CDR3 length equals 14 residues. Assay used: immunoSEQ multiplex PCR; TCRdb lists only in-frame clones, some missing. The table shows roughly 27,000 clones, with 70% to 90% occurring only once. Time point described: newly diagnosed, previously untreated cHL patient sample. Magnetic depletion of unwanted cells isolated CD4+ T cells from thawed PBMCs.

The sequence was collected from a human donor with classical Hodgkin lymphoma. This rearrangement joins TRBV19 to TRBJ1-1; tentative D call: TRBD1 (5 bases). The sequencing input was CD4+ T cells from blood. The DNA for the CDR3 is TGTGCCAGTAGATGGGGGAGGGGCCGCACTGAAGCTTTCTTT. Protein sequence: CASRWGRGRTEAFF.